These T cell receptor beta chains were read from a single sample in a study of CD8 T cells in ankylosing spondylitis. Via MiXCR, TCRdb re-called the 5' RACE reads, giving one row per CDR3 protein. In the table there are about 540,000 distinct CDR3 sequences, 9.5% to 15% of which are singletons. Sequencing input: blood, either unsorted or a sorted T cell fraction (not recorded which). The origin of the receptors is a male donor with ankylosing spondylitis. The CDR3 runs from the conserved cysteine through the conserved F or W. D genes are given only for firm matches. Rows give clone size only sometimes, using once, few, many, or a class for an expanded clone.

V	J	D	length	size	DNA	CDR3
TRBV6-2/TRBV6-3	TRBJ2-7	NA	15	few	TGTGCCAGCAGTTCTTCCGGGACTTACGTTTACGAGCAGTACTTC	CASSSSGTYVYEQYF
TRBV7-2	TRBJ2-3	TRBD2	15	few	TGTGCCAGCACCCCACTAGCGGGCCTCACAGATACGCAGTATTTT	CASTPLAGLTDTQYF
TRBV5-6	TRBJ2-7	TRBD2	13	NA	TGTGCCAGCTTTACTAGCGGGAGATACGAGCAGTACTTC	CASFTSGRYEQYF
TRBV28	TRBJ1-2	NA	15	few	TGTGCCAGCAGTCCCTCCGCGGATCGGAACTATGGCTACACCTTC	CASSPSADRNYGYTF
TRBV7-8	TRBJ2-3	TRBD2	18	NA	TGTGCCAGCAGCTACGCCCGGACTAGCGGGGGAGGGCCAGATACGCAGTATTTT	CASSYARTSGGGPDTQYF
TRBV10-1	TRBJ2-6	NA	15	NA	TGCGCCAGCAGTGAGCACAGGGCTGGGGCCAACGTCCTGACTTTC	CASSEHRAGANVLTF
TRBV18	TRBJ2-1	NA	11	many	TGTGCCAGTTCGACTGGTGATGAGCAGTTCTTC	CASSTGDEQFF
TRBV7-2	TRBJ2-7	NA	13	few	TGTGCCAGCAGCTTAGGACCGATATACGAGCAGTACTTC	CASSLGPIYEQYF
TRBV15	TRBJ2-1	TRBD2	17	few	TGTGCCACCAGCAGAGATGACGGGACTAGTTTCGGGAATGAGCAGTTCTTC	CATSRDDGTSFGNEQFF
TRBV20-1	TRBJ2-3	NA	16	few	TGCAGTGCTAGAGATCTCCGGGCCTCTAGCACAGATACGCAGTATTTT	CSARDLRASSTDTQYF
TRBV11-2	TRBJ1-1	TRBD1	14	many	TGTGCCAGCAGCTTAAGACAGGGGCTGGCTGAAGCTTTCTTT	CASSLRQGLAEAFF
TRBV29-1	TRBJ1-2	NA	15	few	TGCAGCGTTGAATCCGTTGGCAAATCTAACTATGGCTACACCTTC	CSVESVGKSNYGYTF
TRBV14	TRBJ2-5	NA	16	NA	TGTGCCAGCAGCCACCTCTCATCGGGAGTTCGAGAGACCCAGTACTTC	CASSHLSSGVRETQYF